A selection of T cell receptor beta chains follows, all from one sample in a study of identical twins. TCRdb itself ran the 5' RACE reads through MiXCR, one entry per CDR3 protein. The repertoire holds some 560,000 distinct CDR3 sequences, with over 8.5% as singletons. This sample also appeared in a second study, on yellow fever vaccine responses in identical twins.

Sequencing was done on a sample of PBMCs. These receptors were obtained from a woman under 30 in good health. CDR3s include the opening cysteine and the closing phenylalanine or tryptophan. A D gene is named only where the DNA matches it firmly.

j_call v_call d_call cdr3_aa
TRBJ1-6 TRBV3-1 TRBD1 CASRMGQGALGPLHF
TRBJ2-2 TRBV19 . CASSTQTYTGELFF
TRBJ2-4 TRBV5-1 TRBD2 CASSDGRRELGLAKNIQYF
TRBJ2-1 TRBV5-1 . CASSPGFSRYNEQFF
TRBJ2-1 TRBV4-3 . CASSQDRAEYNEQFF
TRBJ2-1 TRBV15 TRBD2 CATSRSELAGAEQFF
TRBJ1-1 TRBV12-3/TRBV12-4 TRBD1 CASSKTGGGSEAFF
TRBJ2-7 TRBV6-5 TRBD2 CASSHRRGSYEQYF
TRBJ2-3 TRBV12-3/TRBV12-4 TRBD2 CASSLTGLVDTQYF
TRBJ2-1 TRBV12-3/TRBV12-4 . CASSPRNSRVEQFF
TRBJ2-2 TRBV20-1 TRBD2 CSASGTSGANTGELFF
TRBJ2-3 TRBV6-2/TRBV6-3 . CASSYGWNTDTQYF
TRBJ2-2 TRBV20-1 . CSAVDNQFNTGELFF
TRBJ2-1 TRBV3-1 . CASSQDLIRGLNNEQFF
TRBJ2-2 TRBV6-2/TRBV6-3 TRBD2 CASSGYGGSAGELFF
TRBJ2-7 TRBV5-1 TRBD2 CASSSGLAGGEQYF
TRBJ2-7 TRBV28 . CASSTSGEYEQYF